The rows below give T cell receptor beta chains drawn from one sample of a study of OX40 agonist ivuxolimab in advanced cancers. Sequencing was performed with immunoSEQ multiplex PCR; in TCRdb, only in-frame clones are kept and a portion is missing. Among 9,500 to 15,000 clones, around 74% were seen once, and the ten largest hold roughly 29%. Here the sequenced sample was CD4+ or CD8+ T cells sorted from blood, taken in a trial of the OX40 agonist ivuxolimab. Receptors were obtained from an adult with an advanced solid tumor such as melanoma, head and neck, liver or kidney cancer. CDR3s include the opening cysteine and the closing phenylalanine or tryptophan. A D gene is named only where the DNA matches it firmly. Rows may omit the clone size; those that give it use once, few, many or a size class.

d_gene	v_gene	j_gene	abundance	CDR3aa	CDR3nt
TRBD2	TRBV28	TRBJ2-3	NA	CASSLHPAGGPADTQYF	TGTGCCAGCAGTTTACACCCAGCGGGAGGGCCCGCAGATACGCAGTATTTT
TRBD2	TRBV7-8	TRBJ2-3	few	CASSQGLAGGDTQYF	TGTGCCAGCAGTCAGGGACTAGCGGGAGGAGATACGCAGTATTTT
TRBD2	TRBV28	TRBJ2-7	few	CASSFEREDSYEQYF	TGTGCCAGCAGTTTTGAGCGGGAGGACTCCTACGAGCAGTACTTC
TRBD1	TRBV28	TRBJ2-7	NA	CASSPRTGSYEQYF	TGTGCCAGCAGCCCGAGGACAGGCTCCTACGAGCAGTACTTC
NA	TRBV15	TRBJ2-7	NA	CATSRDRGGSYEQYF	TGTGCCACCAGCAGAGATCGTGGCGGGTCCTACGAGCAGTACTTC
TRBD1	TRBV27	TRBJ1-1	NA	CASSLYATGDTEAFF	TGTGCCAGCAGTTTATATGCGACAGGGGACACTGAAGCTTTCTTT
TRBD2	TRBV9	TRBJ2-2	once	CASSTLATGELFF	TGTGCCAGCAGCACACTAGCGACCGGGGAGCTGTTTTTT
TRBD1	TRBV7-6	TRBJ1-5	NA	CASSPQGDQPQHF	TGTGCCAGCAGCCCCCAGGGGGATCAGCCCCAGCATTTT
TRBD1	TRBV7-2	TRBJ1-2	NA	CASSQGASTNYGYTF	TGCGCCAGCAGCCAGGGGGCCTCGACTAACTATGGCTACACCTTC
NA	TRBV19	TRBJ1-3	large	CASSIIEADSGNTIYF	TGTGCCAGTAGTATAATAGAGGCGGATTCTGGAAACACCATATATTTT
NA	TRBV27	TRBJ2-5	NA	CASSPRLNQETQYF	TGTGCCAGCAGTCCCAGACTCAACCAAGAGACCCAGTACTTC
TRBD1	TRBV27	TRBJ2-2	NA	CASSPPTGTGELFF	TGTGCCAGCAGTCCCCCGACAGGGACCGGGGAGCTGTTTTTT
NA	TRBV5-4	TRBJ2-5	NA	CASSLDRVPETQYF	TGTGCCAGCAGCTTGGACAGGGTTCCGGAGACCCAGTACTTC
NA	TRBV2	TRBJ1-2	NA	CASMGRANYGYTF	TGTGCCAGCATGGGCCGGGCTAACTATGGCTACACCTTC